This TCR beta chain was profiled in a study of immune evolution from preneoplasia to lung adenocarcinoma. Trimming removed 3 bases from V and 5 bases from J, with 11 bases in between. The CDR3 length is 14 residues. Germline CDR1 is SNHLY and CDR2 is FYNNEI. Method: immunoSEQ multiplex PCR; TCRdb's copy keeps in-frame clones and lacks some. The sample holds 20,000 to 25,000 clones, around three quarters seen once. This sequence joins TRBV2 and TRBJ1-5; D is possibly TRBD1 (6 bases). Sequencing was performed on FFPE invasive lung adenocarcinoma tissue. The sequence was collected from a person aged 55-75 years with lung adenocarcinoma. This chain's CDR3 is CASSDRGTHQPQHF. The DNA of the CDR3 is TGTGCCAGCAGTGACAGGGGTACACATCAGCCCCAGCATTTT.